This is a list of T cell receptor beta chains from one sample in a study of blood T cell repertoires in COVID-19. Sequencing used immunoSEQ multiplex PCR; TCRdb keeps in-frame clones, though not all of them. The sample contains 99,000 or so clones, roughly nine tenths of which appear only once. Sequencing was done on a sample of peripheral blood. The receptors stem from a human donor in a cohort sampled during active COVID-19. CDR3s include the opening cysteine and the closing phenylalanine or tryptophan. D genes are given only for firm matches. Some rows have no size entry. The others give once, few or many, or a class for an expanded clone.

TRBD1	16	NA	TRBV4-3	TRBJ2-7	CASSQDAYRGIDEQYF	TGCGCCAGCAGCCAAGATGCTTACAGGGGGATCGATGAGCAGTACTTC
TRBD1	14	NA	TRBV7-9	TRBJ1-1	CASSSQGANTEAFF	TGTGCCAGCAGCTCTCAGGGGGCAAACACTGAAGCTTTCTTT
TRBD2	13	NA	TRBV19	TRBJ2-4	CASSTGLAGFQYF	TGTGCCAGTAGTACGGGACTAGCGGGCTTTCAGTACTTC
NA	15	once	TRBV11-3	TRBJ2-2	CASSFETGSGGELFF	TGTGCCAGCAGCTTTGAAACAGGGTCAGGCGGGGAGCTGTTTTTT
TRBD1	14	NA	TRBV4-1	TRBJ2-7	CASSQEDRIYEQYF	TGCGCCAGCAGCCAAGAGGACAGGATTTACGAGCAGTACTTC
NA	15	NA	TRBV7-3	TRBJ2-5	CASSLGGGSQETQYF	TGTGCCAGCAGCTTGGGAGGGGGTTCCCAAGAGACCCAGTACTTC
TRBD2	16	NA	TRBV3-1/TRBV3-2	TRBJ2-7	CASSQDPTSGSYEQYF	TGTGCCAGCAGCCAAGATCCTACTAGCGGGAGTTACGAGCAGTACTTC
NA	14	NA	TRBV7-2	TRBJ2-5	CASSLKLAPETQYF	TGTGCCAGCAGCTTAAAGCTAGCGCCAGAGACCCAGTACTTC
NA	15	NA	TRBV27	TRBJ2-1	CASSLGGQIYNEQFF	TGTGCCAGCAGTTTAGGCGGTCAGATCTACAATGAGCAGTTCTTC
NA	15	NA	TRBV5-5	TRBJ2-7	CASSLTWAAEAEQYF	TGTGCCAGCAGCTTGACTTGGGCAGCGGAGGCCGAGCAGTACTTC
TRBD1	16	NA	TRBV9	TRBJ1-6	CASSVSGGYMLSPLHF	TGTGCCAGCAGCGTCTCAGGGGGCTATATGCTCTCACCCCTCCACTTT
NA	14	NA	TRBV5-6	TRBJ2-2	CASSLGTGTGELFF	TGTGCCAGCAGCTTGGGAACAGGGACCGGGGAGCTGTTTTTT
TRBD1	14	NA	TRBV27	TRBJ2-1	CASRSGGAYNEQFF	TGTGCCAGCAGATCAGGGGGCGCCTACAATGAGCAGTTCTTC
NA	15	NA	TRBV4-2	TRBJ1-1	CASSQASGVDTEAFF	TGTGCCAGCAGCCAAGCGTCCGGGGTGGACACTGAAGCTTTCTTT
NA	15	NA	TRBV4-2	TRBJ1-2	CASSQDLARHYGYTF	TGTGCCAGCAGCCAAGATCTAGCCAGACACTATGGCTACACCTTC
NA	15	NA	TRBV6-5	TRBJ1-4	CASSPVWGVREKLFF	TGTGCCAGCAGTCCGGTCTGGGGGGTACGGGAAAAACTGTTTTTT
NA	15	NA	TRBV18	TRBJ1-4	CASSPPGGATEKLFF	TGTGCCAGCTCACCACCGGGAGGGGCGACTGAAAAACTGTTTTTT
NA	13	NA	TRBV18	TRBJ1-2	CASSPPILDGYTF	TGTGCCAGCTCACCACCGATTTTAGATGGCTACACCTTC
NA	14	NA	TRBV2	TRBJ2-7	CASRRTEISYEQYF	TGTGCCAGCAGGCGGACTGAAATCTCCTACGAGCAGTACTTC
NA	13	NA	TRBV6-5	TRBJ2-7	CVSSGIGSYEQYF	TGTGTCTCATCCGGGATTGGGTCCTACGAGCAGTACTTC
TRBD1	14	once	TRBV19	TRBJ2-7	CASSIVGQGNEQYF	TGTGCCAGTAGTATAGTAGGACAGGGGAACGAGCAGTACTTC
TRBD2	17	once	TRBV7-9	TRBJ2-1	CASSYTGTSGRQNEQFF	TGTGCCAGCAGCTATACCGGGACTAGCGGGAGACAGAATGAGCAGTTCTTC
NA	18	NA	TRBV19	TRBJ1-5	CASSPQGGFVGANQPQHF	TGTGCCAGTAGCCCTCAAGGGGGTTTCGTAGGGGCCAATCAGCCCCAGCATTTT
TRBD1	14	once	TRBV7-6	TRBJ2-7	CASSSGGAPYEQYF	TGTGCCAGCAGCTCAGGGGGCGCCCCCTACGAGCAGTACTTC
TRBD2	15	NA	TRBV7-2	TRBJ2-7	CASRDGASGPYEQYF	TGTGCCAGCCGCGACGGGGCTAGCGGTCCCTACGAGCAGTACTTC
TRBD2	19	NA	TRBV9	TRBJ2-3	CASSVKVAGGPTPTDTQYF	TGTGCCAGCAGCGTAAAGGTAGCGGGAGGGCCTACTCCCACAGATACGCAGTATTTT
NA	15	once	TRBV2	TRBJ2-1	CASSDDSSSYNEQFF	TGTGCCAGCAGCGATGACAGTAGCTCCTACAATGAGCAGTTCTTC
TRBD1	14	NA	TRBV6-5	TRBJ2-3	CASSFLDRGDTQYF	TGTGCCAGCAGTTTCCTCGACAGGGGCGATACGCAGTATTTT
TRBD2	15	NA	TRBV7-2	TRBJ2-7	CASSQGLGGGYEQYF	TGTGCCAGCAGCCAGGGACTAGGGGGGGGGTACGAGCAGTACTTC
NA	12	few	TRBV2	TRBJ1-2	CASSTPGYGYTF	TGTGCCAGCAGTACCCCCGGCTATGGCTACACCTTC
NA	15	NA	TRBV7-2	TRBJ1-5	CASSQTRTANQPQHF	TGTGCCAGCAGCCAGACCCGGACAGCTAATCAGCCCCAGCATTTT
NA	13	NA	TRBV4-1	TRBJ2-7	CASSQKLGFEQYF	TGCGCCAGCAGCCAAAAACTAGGGTTCGAGCAGTACTTC
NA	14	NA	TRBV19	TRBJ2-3	CASSISGVTDTQYF	TGTGCCAGTAGTATTTCGGGAGTCACAGATACGCAGTATTTT
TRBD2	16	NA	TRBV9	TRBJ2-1	CASSPHSGGTYNEQFF	TGTGCCAGCAGCCCTCATAGCGGGGGGACTTACAATGAGCAGTTCTTC
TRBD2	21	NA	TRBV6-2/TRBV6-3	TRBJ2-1	CASSYIERTSGIRGVYNEQFF	TGTGCCAGCAGTTACATTGAGAGGACTAGCGGGATACGTGGGGTATACAATGAGCAGTTCTTC
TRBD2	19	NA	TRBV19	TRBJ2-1	CASSIGLSGGGYSYNEQFF	TGTGCCAGTAGTATAGGCCTTAGCGGGGGGGGTTACTCCTACAATGAGCAGTTCTTC
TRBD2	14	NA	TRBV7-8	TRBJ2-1	CASSSLAGLNEQFF	TGTGCCAGCAGCTCCCTAGCGGGATTGAATGAGCAGTTCTTC
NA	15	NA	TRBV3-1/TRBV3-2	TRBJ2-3	CASSQVGPSTDTQYF	TGTGCCAGCAGCCAAGTGGGCCCTAGCACAGATACGCAGTATTTT
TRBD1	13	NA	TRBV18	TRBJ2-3	CASSLTGVDTQYF	TGTGCCAGCTCATTAACAGGGGTAGATACGCAGTATTTT
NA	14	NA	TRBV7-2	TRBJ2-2	CASSLGGVTGELFF	TGTGCCAGCAGCTTAGGCGGAGTAACCGGGGAGCTGTTTTTT
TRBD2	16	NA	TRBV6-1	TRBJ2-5	CASSEGLSGGTETQYF	TGTGCCAGCAGTGAAGGCCTGAGCGGGGGGACCGAGACCCAGTACTTC
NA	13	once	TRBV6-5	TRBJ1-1	CASSFTGGTEAFF	TGTGCCAGCAGTTTCACGGGGGGCACTGAAGCTTTCTTT
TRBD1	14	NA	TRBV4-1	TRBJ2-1	CASSQGQVEEEQFF	TGCGCCAGCTCACAGGGGCAGGTTGAGGAGGAGCAGTTCTTC
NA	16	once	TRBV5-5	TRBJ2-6	CASTRQAYLGANVLTF	TGTGCCAGCACAAGACAAGCCTACCTTGGGGCCAACGTCCTGACTTTC
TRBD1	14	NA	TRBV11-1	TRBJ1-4	CASSGDSGGEKLFF	TGTGCCAGCAGCGGGGACAGCGGCGGGGAAAAACTGTTTTTT
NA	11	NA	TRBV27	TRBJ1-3	CASSRGNTIYF	TGTGCCAGCAGCAGAGGAAACACCATATATTTT
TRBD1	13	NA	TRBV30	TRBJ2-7	CAWSVSRTGGQYF	TGTGCCTGGAGTGTAAGCAGGACAGGGGGTCAGTACTTC